This entry is about one TCR beta chain. The CDR3 is made up of 14 amino acids. Losses at the gene ends were 1 base for V and 5 bases for J; bases not matched to a gene: 5. Germline values: CDR1 LGHNT, CDR2 FRNRAP. The entry originates in a study of blood T cells in healthy people across ages. The authors ran a second PCR of about 6 to 11 cycles using a sample-barcoded 5' primer and a J-beta primer mix. TCRdb independently ran MiXCR on the 5' RACE reads; one entry per CDR3 protein. This sample has 1.5 million or so distinct CDR3 sequences, with around 42% found just once. There were healthy Caucasian individuals from Russia, aged 6 to 90, serving as donors. Drawing of peripheral blood yielded about 9.8 milliliters from each donor.

The chain has TRBV12-5 and TRBJ2-7, with TRBD1 matching 7 bases. The receptor was derived from a woman aged 18-29 years in good health. The sequenced sample was blood. The CDR3, as DNA: TGTGCTAGTGGTTTGGGCGACAGGGTGAACGAGCAGTACTTC. As protein: CASGLGDRVNEQYF.